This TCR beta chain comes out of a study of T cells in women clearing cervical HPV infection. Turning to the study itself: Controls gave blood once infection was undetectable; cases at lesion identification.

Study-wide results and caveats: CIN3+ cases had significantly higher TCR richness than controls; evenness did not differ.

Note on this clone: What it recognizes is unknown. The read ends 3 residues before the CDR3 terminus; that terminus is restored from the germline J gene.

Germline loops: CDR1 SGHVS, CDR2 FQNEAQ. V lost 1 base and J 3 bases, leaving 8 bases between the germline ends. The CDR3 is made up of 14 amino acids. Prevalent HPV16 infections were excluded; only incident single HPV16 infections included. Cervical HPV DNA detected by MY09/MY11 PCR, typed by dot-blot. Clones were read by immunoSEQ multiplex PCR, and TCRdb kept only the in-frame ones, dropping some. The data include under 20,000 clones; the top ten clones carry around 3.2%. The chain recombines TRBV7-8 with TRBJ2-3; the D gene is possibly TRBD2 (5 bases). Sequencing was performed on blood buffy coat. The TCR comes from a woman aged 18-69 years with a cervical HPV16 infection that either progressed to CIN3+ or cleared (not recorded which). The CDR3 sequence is CASSLGTRTDTQYF. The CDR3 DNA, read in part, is TGTGCCAGCAGCTTAGGAACTAGGACAGATACG.